This TCR beta chain is from a study of T-cell memory formation after mild COVID-19. V was cut by 5 bases and J by 3 bases, with 11 bases left in between. The CDR3 has 13 amino acids. Germline V gene data show CDR1 as SEHNR and CDR2 as FQNEAQ (reference sequence). TCRdb used MiXCR to reprocess the 5' RACE reads, holding one entry per CDR3 protein. The sample holds 450,000 to 700,000 distinct CDR3 sequences, over 15% seen once. Findings of the study overall: Within pre-infection memory, some responding clones were found, suggesting cross-reactive memory joined.

Worth noting for this clonotype: Its target is unknown.

This sequence originates from an adult woman who had mild COVID-19 (a few samples of this study predate the infection). Cell type and time point are not known. The chain carries TRBV7-9 and TRBJ2-7; D uncertain. Input material: PBMCs or a T cell subset sorted from them (not recorded which). The chain's CDR3 is CASSPEINYEQYF. The CDR3 bases are TGTGCCAGCAGCCCCGAGATTAACTACGAGCAGTACTTC.